This paragraph covers one T cell receptor beta chain sequence. Antigen: not known. The CDR3 totals 13 residues. Trimming took off 6 bases at V and 5 bases at J, with 12 bases between the two ends. In germline, CDR1 is PRHDT, CDR2 FYEKMQ (reference sequence). The sample belongs to a study of cytomegalovirus exposure and HLA in healthy donors. Background on the study: Researchers previously reported finding 90 million to 130 million unique TCR beta sequences from around 200 million T cells.

General study findings and limits: Clonal expansion was found to be greater in HLA-associated TCR beta chains than in equally common others in a later analysis.

PCR amplification relied on 60 Vbeta primers (plus 13 Jbeta primers). The protocol was immunoSEQ multiplex PCR, while the TCRdb copy is restricted to in-frame clones and leaves out a portion. The top ten clones hold 6.5% to 8.5% of a sample with 170,000 or so clones, roughly 80% of them seen once. This clonotype was sampled from a man younger than 40 in good health and CMV-seropositive. The V call is TRBV13, the J call TRBJ2-3; D might be TRBD2 (5 bases). Sequencing was done on a sample of PBMCs. This CDR3 reads CASRPLRGDTQYF. The CDR3 region has the DNA TGTGCCAGCAGACCTCTACGGGGAGATACGCAGTATTTT.